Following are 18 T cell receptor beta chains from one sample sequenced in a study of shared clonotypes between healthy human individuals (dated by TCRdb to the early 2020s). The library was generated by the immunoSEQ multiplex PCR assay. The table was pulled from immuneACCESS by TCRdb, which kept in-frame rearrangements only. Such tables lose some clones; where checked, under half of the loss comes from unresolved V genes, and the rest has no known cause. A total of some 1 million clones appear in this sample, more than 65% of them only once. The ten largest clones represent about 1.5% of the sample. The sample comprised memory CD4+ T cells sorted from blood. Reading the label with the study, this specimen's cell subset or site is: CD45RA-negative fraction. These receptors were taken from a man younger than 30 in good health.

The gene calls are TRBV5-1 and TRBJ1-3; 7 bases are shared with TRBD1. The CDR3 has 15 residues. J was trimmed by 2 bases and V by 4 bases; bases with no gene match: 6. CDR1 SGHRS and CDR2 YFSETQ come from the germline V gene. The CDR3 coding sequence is TGCGCCAGCAGCAACGACAGGGCCCCTGGAAACACCATATATTTT. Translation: CASSNDRAPGNTIYF.

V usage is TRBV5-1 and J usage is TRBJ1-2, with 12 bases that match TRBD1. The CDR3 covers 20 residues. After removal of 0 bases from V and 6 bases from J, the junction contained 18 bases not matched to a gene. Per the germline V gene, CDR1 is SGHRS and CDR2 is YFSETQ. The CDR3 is CASSLGGPLVPGQGADGYTF. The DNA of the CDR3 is TGCGCCAGCAGCTTGGGCGGGCCTCTCGTCCCGGGACAGGGGGCAGATGGCTACACCTTC.

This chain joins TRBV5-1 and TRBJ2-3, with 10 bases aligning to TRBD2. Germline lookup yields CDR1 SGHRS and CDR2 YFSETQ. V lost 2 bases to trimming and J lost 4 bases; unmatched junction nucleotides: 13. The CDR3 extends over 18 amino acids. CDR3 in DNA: TGCGCCAGCAGCTTAGGCACTAGCGGGACACGGCTGCCAGATACGCAGTATTTT. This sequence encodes CASSLGTSGTRLPDTQYF.

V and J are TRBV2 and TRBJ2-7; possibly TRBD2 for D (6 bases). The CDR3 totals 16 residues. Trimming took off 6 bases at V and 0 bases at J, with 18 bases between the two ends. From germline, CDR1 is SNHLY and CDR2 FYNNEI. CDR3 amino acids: CASRPLATKSSYEQYF. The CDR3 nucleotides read TGTGCCAGCAGACCCCTAGCGACTAAGAGCTCCTACGAGCAGTACTTC.

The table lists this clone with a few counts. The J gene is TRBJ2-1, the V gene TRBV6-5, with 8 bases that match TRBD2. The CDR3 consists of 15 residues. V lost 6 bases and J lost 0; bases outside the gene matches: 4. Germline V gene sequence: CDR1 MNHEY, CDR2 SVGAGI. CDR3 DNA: TGTGCCAGCAGGCCGGGGGGGAGCTCCTACAATGAGCAGTTCTTC. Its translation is CASRPGGSSYNEQFF.

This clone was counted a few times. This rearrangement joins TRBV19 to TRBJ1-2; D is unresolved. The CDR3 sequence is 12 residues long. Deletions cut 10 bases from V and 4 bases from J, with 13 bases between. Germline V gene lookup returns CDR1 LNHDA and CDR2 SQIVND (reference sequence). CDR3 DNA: TGTGCCACTTCACCTGGACTCTATGGCTACACCTTC. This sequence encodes CATSPGLYGYTF.

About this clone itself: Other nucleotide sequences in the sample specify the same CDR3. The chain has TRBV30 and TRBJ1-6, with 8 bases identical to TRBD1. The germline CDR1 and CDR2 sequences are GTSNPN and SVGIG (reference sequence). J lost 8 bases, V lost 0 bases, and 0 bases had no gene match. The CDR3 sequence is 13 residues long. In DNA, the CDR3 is TGTGCCTGGAGTGTACAGGGGGATTCACCCCTCCACTTT. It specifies CAWSVQGDSPLHF.

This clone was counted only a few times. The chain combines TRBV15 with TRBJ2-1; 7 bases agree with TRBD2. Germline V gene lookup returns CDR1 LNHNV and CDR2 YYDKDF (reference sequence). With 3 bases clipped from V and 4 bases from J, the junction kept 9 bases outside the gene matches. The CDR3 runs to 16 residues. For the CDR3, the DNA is TGTGCCACCAGCAGTCCGCAGCGGGGTTTTTACAATGAGCAGTTCTTC. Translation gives CATSSPQRGFYNEQFF.

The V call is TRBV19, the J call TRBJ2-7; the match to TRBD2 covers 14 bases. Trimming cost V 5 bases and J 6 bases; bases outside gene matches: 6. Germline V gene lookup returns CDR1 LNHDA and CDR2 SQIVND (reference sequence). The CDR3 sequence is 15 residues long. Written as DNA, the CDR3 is TGTGCCAGTAGTGGACTAGCGGGAGGAAGAGCCGAGCAGTACTTC. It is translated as CASSGLAGGRAEQYF. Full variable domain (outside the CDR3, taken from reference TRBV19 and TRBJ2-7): DGGITQSPKYLFRKEGQNVTLSCEQNLNHDAMYWYRQDPGQGLRLIYYSQIVNDFQKGDIAEGYSVSREKKESFPLTVTSAQKNPTAFYLCASSGLAGGRAEQYFGPGTRLTVT.

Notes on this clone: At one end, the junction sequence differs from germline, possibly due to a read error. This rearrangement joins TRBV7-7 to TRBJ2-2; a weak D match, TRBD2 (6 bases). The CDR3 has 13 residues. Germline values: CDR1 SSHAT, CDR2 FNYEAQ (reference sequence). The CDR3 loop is CASSGSGTGELFF. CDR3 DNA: TGTGCTAGCAGTGGAAGCGGGACCGGGGAGCTGTTTTTT.

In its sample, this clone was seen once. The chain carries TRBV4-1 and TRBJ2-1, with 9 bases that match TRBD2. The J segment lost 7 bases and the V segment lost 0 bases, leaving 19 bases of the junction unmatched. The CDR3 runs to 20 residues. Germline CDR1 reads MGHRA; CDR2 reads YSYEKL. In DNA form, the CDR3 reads TGCGCCAGCAGCCAAGATCCGTTGTTGTTTGATAGCGGGAGTAGAAATGAGCAGTTCTTC. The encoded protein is CASSQDPLLFDSGSRNEQFF.

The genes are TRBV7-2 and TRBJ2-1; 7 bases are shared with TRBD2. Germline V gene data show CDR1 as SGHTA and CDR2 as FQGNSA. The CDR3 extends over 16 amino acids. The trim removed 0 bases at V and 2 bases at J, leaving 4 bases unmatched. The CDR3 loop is CASSLAGAGTYNEQFF. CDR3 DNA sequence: TGTGCCAGCAGCTTAGCGGGAGCGGGAACCTACAATGAGCAGTTCTTC.

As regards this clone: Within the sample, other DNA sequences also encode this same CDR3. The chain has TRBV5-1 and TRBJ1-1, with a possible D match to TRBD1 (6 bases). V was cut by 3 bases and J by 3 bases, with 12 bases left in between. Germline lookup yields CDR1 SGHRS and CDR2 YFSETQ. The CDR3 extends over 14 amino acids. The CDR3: CASSSQGGDTEAFF. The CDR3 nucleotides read TGCGCCAGCAGCTCACAGGGAGGGGACACTGAAGCTTTCTTT.

The CDR3 loop reads CASSMDSGSFEQYF. In DNA form, the CDR3 reads TGTGCCAGTAGTATGGATAGCGGGAGCTTCGAGCAGTACTTC. The chain couples TRBV19 to TRBJ2-7, with 9 bases that match TRBD2. The V gene's germline CDR1 is LNHDA and CDR2 SQIVND (reference sequence). The CDR3 runs 14 residues. The ends lost 3 bases at V and 6 bases at J; junction bases unmatched: 6.

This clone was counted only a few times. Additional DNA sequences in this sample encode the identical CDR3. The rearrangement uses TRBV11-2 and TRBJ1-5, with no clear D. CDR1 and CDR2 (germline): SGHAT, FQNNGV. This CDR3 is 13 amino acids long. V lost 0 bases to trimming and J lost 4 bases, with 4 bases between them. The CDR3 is CASSLDRNQPQHF. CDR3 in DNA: TGTGCCAGCAGCTTAGACAGGAATCAGCCCCAGCATTTT.

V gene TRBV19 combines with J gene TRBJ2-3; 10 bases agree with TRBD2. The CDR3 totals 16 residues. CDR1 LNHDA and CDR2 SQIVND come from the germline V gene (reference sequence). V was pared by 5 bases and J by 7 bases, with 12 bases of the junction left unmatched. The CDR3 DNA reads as TGTGCCAGTAGTCCATGGACTAGCGGTACGTCAAATACGCAGTATTTT. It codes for CASSPWTSGTSNTQYF. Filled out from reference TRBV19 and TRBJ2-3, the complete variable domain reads DGGITQSPKYLFRKEGQNVTLSCEQNLNHDAMYWYRQDPGQGLRLIYYSQIVNDFQKGDIAEGYSVSREKKESFPLTVTSAQKNPTAFYLCASSPWTSGTSNTQYFGPGTRLTVL.

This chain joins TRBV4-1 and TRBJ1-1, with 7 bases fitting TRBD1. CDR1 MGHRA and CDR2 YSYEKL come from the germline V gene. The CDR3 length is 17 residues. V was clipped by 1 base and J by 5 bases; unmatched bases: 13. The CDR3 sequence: CASSQGNLQGSGTEAFF. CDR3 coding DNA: TGCGCCAGCAGCCAAGGAAACTTACAGGGGTCGGGAACTGAAGCTTTCTTT.

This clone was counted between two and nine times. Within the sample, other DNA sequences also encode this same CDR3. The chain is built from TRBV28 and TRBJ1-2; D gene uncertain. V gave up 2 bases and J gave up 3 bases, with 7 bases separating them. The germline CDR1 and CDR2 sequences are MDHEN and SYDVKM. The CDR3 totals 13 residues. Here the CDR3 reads CASSLGRDYGYTF. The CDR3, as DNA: TGTGCCAGCAGTTTAGGTAGGGACTATGGCTACACCTTC.